Reported below is one T cell receptor beta chain. Its antigen is not identified. This entry belongs to a study of Tregs in tolerant kidney transplant recipients. About the research overall: Recipients received nonmyeloablative bone marrow transplants from related graft donors, with transient mixed chimerism. The study, taken as a whole, reports: Antigen-driven expansion was suggested because donor-specific Tregs expanded more than all Tregs in tolerant patients. Changing PCR primers prevented nucleotide comparison between some patients' samples.

Thawed PBMCs were FACS-sorted into unstimulated CD4+CD25+CD127- regulatory T cells, CD4+CD25- non-regulatory cells, CD4 and CD8 cells. Repertoires were generated with immunoSEQ multiplex PCR, while TCRdb's copy carries only in-frame clones and drops some. The sample shows fewer than 100,000 clones, 80% to 95% of them seen only once. Here the sequenced sample was CD4+ T cells from blood, taken before the transplant. This receptor was obtained from a human donor who received a combined kidney and bone marrow transplant.

The CDR3 spells CASSRGLASDEQYF. The CDR3 region has the DNA TGTGCCAGCAGTCGCGGACTAGCTTCCGACGAGCAGTACTTC. The chain links TRBV6-5 to TRBJ2-7; 8 bases match TRBD2. After removal of 5 bases from V and 5 bases from J, the junction contained 8 bases not matched to a gene. The CDR3 extends over 14 amino acids. Germline CDR1 and CDR2: MNHEY and SVGAGI.